This T cell receptor beta chain comes out of a study of blood T cell repertoires in COVID-19. For the study at large: Acute and convalescent COVID-19 samples came from the United States, Italy and Spain. T cells, B-cell-depleted T cells, or PBMCs provided the cDNA or gDNA that served as material.

Study processing details: Nucleated cell number was recorded as an estimate derived from reference gene primer amplification. Clones were sequenced by immunoSEQ multiplex PCR, and TCRdb holds only the in-frame ones, with some missing. From that table come the V and J calls and clone size; the DNA was used to work out D and trimming. The sample carries 40,000 to 45,000 clones, roughly three quarters recorded once. CDR1 is KGHSH, CDR2 LQKENI, per germline. CDR3 length: 13 amino acids. Deletions cut 0 bases from V and 6 bases from J, with 9 bases between. This TCR was sampled from a woman aged 80 or over with acute or convalescent COVID-19. The chain has TRBV18 and TRBJ2-7, with unresolved D. The sequenced sample was peripheral blood. This CDR3 is CASSPPQLAEQYF. The DNA of the CDR3 is TGTGCCAGCTCACCACCCCAATTGGCCGAGCAGTACTTC. Drawing the rest from reference TRBV18 and TRBJ2-7, the complete variable domain is NAGVMQNPRHLVRRRGQEARLRCSPMKGHSHVYWYRQLPEEGLKFMVYLQKENIIDESGMPKERFSAEFPKEGPSILRIQQVVRGDSAAYFCASSPPQLAEQYFGPGTRLTVT.